This T cell receptor (beta chain) was obtained from a study of T cell responses to AZD1222 COVID-19 vaccine. Germline values: CDR1 MRHNA, CDR2 SNTAGT. Between the trimmed V and J ends, which lost 0 bases and 0 bases, there was a span of 7 bases. The length of the CDR3 is 15 residues. Measured with immunoSEQ multiplex PCR; TCRdb has only the in-frame clones, and not every one. The table records roughly 200,000 clones, 94% of them present only once. The clonotype was recovered from an adult who received the MenACWY meningococcal vaccine as a control. This specimen was peripheral blood, taken 28 days after the second dose of the MenACWY control vaccine. The chain links TRBV6-4 to TRBJ2-3; D call uncertain. CDR3 loop: CASSDSESSTDTQYF. The CDR3 nucleotides are TGTGCCAGCAGTGACTCCGAATCTAGCACAGATACGCAGTATTTT.